Sequencing of this T cell receptor (beta chain) was carried out in a study of TIL therapy for anti-PD-1-resistant metastatic lung cancer. Time point in this sample: pre-treatment sample, taken before nivolumab and TIL therapy. Enrollment ran from late 2017 to early 2020. This CDR3 spans 14 amino acids. Per the germline V gene, CDR1 is SGHTA and CDR2 is FQGNSA. With 1 base removed from V and 2 bases from J, the gap between germline ends came to 9 bases. Study observations and caveats: Patients were highly selected, enriched for treatment-naive, never-smoker and oncogene-addicted cases.

On this clone itself: As yet, its antigen is unknown.

The immunoSEQ assay was v3. TCRdb keeps only in-frame clones here, not all; method: immunoSEQ multiplex PCR. The sample carries 15,000 to 20,000 clones, roughly 80% recorded once. The rearrangement joins TRBV7-2 to TRBJ2-7; the D is unclear. The TCR comes from a person aged 25 to 80 with non-small cell lung cancer. This material consisted of blood, taken at baseline. The CDR3 is CASSLGGLTYEQYF. The CDR3 DNA follows: TGTGCCAGCAGCTTAGGTGGGCTTACCTACGAGCAGTACTTC.